Here is one TCR beta chain with its context. The sample belongs to a study of a mutant IDH1 vaccine in newly diagnosed glioma. At the level of the study: Earlier therapy was either radiotherapy, temozolomide, or both, and most got both.

The length of the CDR3 is 17 residues. Germline V gene sequence: CDR1 SGHRS, CDR2 YFSETQ. J gave up 4 bases and V 4 bases, and 12 bases lay outside the gene matches. Measured with immunoSEQ multiplex PCR; TCRdb has only the in-frame clones, and not every one. The sample holds around 50,000 clones, 86% seen once. Time point specified: baseline, week 1 (first vaccination visit). Treatment reported: pre-vaccination baseline after standard-of-care therapy. Source: PBMCs, taken from a glioma patient treated with radiotherapy, temozolomide or both. This sequence joins TRBV5-1 and TRBJ1-4; 8 bases fit TRBD1. This receptor was obtained from a man aged 40-55 years with glioma. CDR3 region: CASSHSGQGRGNEKLFF. DNA of the CDR3: TGCGCCAGCAGCCATAGCGGACAGGGCCGGGGTAATGAAAAACTGTTTTTT.